A single T cell receptor beta chain is shown here with its context. The antigen remains undetermined. This sample was taken from a study of shared clonotypes between healthy human individuals. Study-level results: Generation probability values for non-shared clonotypes were lower than those for clonotypes shared by all four donors.

Researchers divided each subset's genomic DNA evenly across several immunoSEQ plates. Generated by immunoSEQ multiplex PCR, the TCRdb table keeps only in-frame clones and is missing some. The sample includes about 960,000 clones, approximately 76% of them seen just once. Sequenced material: memory CD4+ T cells sorted from blood. Documented subset: CD45RA-negative fraction. The TCR originated in a man in his late teens or twenties in good health.

CDR3 DNA: TGTGCCTGGACCCCGGTGGCGGCCGGGCAGTACTTC. It translates to CAWTPVAAGQYF. The chain has TRBV30 and TRBJ2-7; D unclear. CDR1 is GTSNPN, CDR2 SVGIG, per germline (reference sequence). There are 12 residues in the CDR3. Trimming removed 4 bases from V and 9 bases from J, with 16 bases in between.